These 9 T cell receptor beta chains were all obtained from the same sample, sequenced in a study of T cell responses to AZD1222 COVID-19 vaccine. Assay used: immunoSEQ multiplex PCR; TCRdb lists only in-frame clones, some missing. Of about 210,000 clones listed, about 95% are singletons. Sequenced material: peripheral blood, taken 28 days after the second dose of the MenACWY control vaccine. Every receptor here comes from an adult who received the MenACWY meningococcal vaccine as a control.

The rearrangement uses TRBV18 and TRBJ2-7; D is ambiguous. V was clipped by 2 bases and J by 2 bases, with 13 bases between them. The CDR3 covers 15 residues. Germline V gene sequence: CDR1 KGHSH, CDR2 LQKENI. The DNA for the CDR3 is TGTGCCAGCTCACCAATGGTCGTCGAACCCTACGAGCAGTACTTC. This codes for CASSPMVVEPYEQYF.

The CDR3 coding sequence is TGTGCCAGCAGCCTGGGGCAGGGAAATTCACCCCTCCACTTT. This sequence encodes CASSLGQGNSPLHF. The rearrangement links TRBV4-2 to TRBJ1-6, with a tentative D call TRBD1 (5 bases). Per the germline V gene, CDR1 is LGHNA and CDR2 is YNFKEQ. The CDR3 runs 14 residues. Trimming removed 4 bases at V and 7 bases at J, with 11 bases between.

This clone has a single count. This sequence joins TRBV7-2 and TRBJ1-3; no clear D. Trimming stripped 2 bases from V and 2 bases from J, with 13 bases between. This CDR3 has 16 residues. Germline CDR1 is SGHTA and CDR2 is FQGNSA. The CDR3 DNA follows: TGTGCCAGCAGCTTAAACCGACCTCAGGCTGGAAACACCATATATTTT. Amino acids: CASSLNRPQAGNTIYF.

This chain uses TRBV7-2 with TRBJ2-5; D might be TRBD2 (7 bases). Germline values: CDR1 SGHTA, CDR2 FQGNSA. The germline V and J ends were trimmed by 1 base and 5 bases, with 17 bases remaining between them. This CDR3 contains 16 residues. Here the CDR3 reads CASSLVGGGAVETQYF. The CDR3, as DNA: TGTGCCAGCAGCTTAGTAGGTGGGGGGGCCGTGGAGACCCAGTACTTC.

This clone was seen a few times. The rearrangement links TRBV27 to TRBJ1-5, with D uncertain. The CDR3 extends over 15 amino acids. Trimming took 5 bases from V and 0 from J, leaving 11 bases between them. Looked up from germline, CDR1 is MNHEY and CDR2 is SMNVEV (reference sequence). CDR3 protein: CASSPYADSNQPQHF. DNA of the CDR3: TGTGCCAGCAGTCCATACGCGGATAGCAATCAGCCCCAGCATTTT.

In DNA form, the CDR3 reads TGTGCCAGCAGCCAACGGACTCAAGCCTACAATGAGCAGTTCTTC. It is translated as CASSQRTQAYNEQFF. V and J are TRBV14 and TRBJ2-1; D possibly corresponds to TRBD2 (5 bases). The V gene lost 2 bases and the J gene lost 2 bases, with 10 bases spanning the gap. This CDR3 contains 15 residues. Germline-derived CDR1 and CDR2 are SGHDN and FVKESK.

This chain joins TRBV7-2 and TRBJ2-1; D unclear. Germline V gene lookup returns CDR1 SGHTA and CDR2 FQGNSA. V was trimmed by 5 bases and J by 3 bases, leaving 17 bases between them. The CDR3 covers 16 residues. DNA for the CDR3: TGTGCCAGCAGCCCCCGCCGGACGGCCTACTACAATGAGCAGTTCTTC. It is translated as CASSPRRTAYYNEQFF.

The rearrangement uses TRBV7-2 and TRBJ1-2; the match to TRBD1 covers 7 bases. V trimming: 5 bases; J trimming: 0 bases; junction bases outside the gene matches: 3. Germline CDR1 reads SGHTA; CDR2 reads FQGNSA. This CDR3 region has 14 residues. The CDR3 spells CASSPGTANYGYTF. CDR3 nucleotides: TGTGCCAGCAGCCCGGGGACAGCTAACTATGGCTACACCTTC.

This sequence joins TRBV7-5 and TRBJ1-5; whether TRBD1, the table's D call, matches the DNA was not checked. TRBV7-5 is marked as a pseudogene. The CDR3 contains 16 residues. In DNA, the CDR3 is TGTGTCAGAAGCGGACGGACAGTTAATAGCAATCAGCCCCAGCATTTT. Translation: CVRSGRTVNSNQPQHF.